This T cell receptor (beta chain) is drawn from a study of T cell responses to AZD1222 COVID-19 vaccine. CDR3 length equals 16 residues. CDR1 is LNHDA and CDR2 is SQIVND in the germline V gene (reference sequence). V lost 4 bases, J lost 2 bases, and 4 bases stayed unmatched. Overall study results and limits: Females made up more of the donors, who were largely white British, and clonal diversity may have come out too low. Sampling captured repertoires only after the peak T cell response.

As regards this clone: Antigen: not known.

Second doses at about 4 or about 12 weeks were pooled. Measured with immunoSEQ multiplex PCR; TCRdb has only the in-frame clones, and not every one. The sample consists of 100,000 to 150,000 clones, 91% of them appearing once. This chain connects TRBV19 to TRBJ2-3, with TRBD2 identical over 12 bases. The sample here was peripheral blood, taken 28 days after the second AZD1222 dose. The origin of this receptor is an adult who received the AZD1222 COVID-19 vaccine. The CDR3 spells CASSTRLAGATDTQYF. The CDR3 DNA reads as TGTGCCAGTAGTACCCGACTAGCGGGGGCCACAGATACGCAGTATTTT.